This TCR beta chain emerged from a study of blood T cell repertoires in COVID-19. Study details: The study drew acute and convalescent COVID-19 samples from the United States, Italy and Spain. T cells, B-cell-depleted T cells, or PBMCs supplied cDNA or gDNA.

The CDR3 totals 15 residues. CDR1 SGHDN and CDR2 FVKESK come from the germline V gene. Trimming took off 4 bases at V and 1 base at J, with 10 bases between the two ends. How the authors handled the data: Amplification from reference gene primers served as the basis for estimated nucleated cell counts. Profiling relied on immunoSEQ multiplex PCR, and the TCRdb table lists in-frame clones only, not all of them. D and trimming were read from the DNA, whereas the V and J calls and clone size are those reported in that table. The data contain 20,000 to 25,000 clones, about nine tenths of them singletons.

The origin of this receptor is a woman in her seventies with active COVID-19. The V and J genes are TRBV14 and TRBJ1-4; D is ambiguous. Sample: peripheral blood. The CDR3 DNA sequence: TGTGCCAGCAGCCCCGCTAGAGGAACTAATGAAAAACTGTTTTTT. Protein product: CASSPARGTNEKLFF.